This is a list of T cell receptor beta chains from one sample in a study of spatial heterogeneity in lung cancer. MiXCR was run by TCRdb on the 5' RACE reads, yielding one entry per CDR3 protein. The sample lists under 100,000 distinct CDR3 sequences, roughly 8.7% occurring once. The sequenced sample was PBMCs, obtained at surgery. The receptors come from a male donor with early-stage non-small cell lung cancer. The CDR3 runs from the conserved cysteine through the conserved F or W. The D gene is left open where the match is weak. Not every row has a clone size; where given, it reads once, few, many or a size class.

clone size	D gene	J gene	V gene	CDR3 protein	CDR3 DNA
NA	NA	TRBJ1-4	TRBV29-1	CSVVLHEADHLFF	TGCAGCGTTGTACTCCACGAGGCGGACCACCTGTTTTTT
many	NA	TRBJ2-1	TRBV28	CASSFPGRGTYNEQFF	TGTGCCAGCAGTTTCCCGGGGAGGGGGACCTACAATGAGCAGTTCTTC
NA	NA	TRBJ2-3	TRBV20-1	CSASWDTQYF	TGCAGTGCTTCGTGGGATACGCAGTATTTT
NA	NA	TRBJ1-6	TRBV12-5	CASGLRTGLGPLHF	TGTGCTAGTGGTTTGAGAACAGGGCTAGGACCCCTCCACTTT
NA	TRBD1	TRBJ1-1	TRBV7-2	CASSYRTGGGEAFF	TGTGCCAGCAGCTATCGGACAGGGGGCGGTGAAGCTTTCTTT
NA	NA	TRBJ2-5	TRBV9	CASSARGRGETQYF	TGTGCCAGCAGCGCCCGGGGCCGAGGGGAGACCCAGTACTTC
medium-sized	TRBD2	TRBJ2-1	TRBV20-1	CSAPGTSSAGEQFF	TGCAGTGCTCCCGGGACTAGCAGTGCCGGGGAGCAGTTCTTC
NA	TRBD1	TRBJ1-3	TRBV9	CASSLGQGVLDTIYF	TGTGCCAGCAGCCTGGGGCAGGGGGTATTGGACACCATATATTTT
once	NA	TRBJ2-1	TRBV4-3	CASSQATGPSSYNEQFF	TGCGCCAGCAGCCAAGCAACGGGGCCCAGCTCCTACAATGAGCAGTTCTTC
few	NA	TRBJ1-5	TRBV2	CASSAQWTVQPQHF	TGTGCCAGCAGCGCCCAATGGACGGTACAGCCCCAGCATTTT
many	NA	TRBJ2-3	TRBV7-8	CASSLRLDLTDTQYF	TGTGCCAGCAGCTTAAGGCTCGATCTCACAGATACGCAGTATTTT
NA	NA	TRBJ2-3	TRBV28	CASSLQYDTQYF	TGTGCCAGCAGTCTACAATATGATACGCAGTATTTT
many	TRBD2	TRBJ2-3	TRBV7-2	CASSLDLGLAGDTDTQYF	TGTGCCAGCAGCTTAGATTTAGGACTAGCGGGAGACACAGATACGCAGTATTTT
NA	NA	TRBJ2-1	TRBV2	CASSEGTEASYNEQFF	TGTGCCAGCAGTGAAGGGACCGAAGCATCCTACAATGAGCAGTTCTTC
NA	TRBD2	TRBJ2-7	TRBV10-3	CAIRLAGSYEQYF	TGTGCCATCAGACTAGCGGGAAGCTACGAGCAGTACTTC
NA	NA	TRBJ1-4	TRBV18	CASSELLVQEKLFF	TGTGCCAGCTCAGAATTGCTGGTTCAGGAAAAACTGTTTTTT
few	NA	TRBJ2-7	TRBV10-3	CAISAGTDYEQYF	TGTGCCATCAGTGCGGGGACGGACTACGAGCAGTACTTC
few	NA	TRBJ2-1	TRBV24-1	CATSDFGNNEQFF	TGTGCCACCAGTGATTTCGGGAACAATGAGCAGTTCTTC
NA	NA	TRBJ2-6	TRBV29-1	CSVVFGANVLTF	TGCAGCGTTGTATTTGGGGCCAACGTCCTGACTTTC
NA	NA	TRBJ2-6	TRBV28	CASSFWGEVHVLTF	TGTGCCAGCAGTTTTTGGGGGGAGGTGCACGTCCTGACTTTC
many	TRBD1	TRBJ1-2	TRBV5-5	CASSLGGSVYGYTF	TGTGCCAGCAGCTTAGGGGGCTCCGTCTATGGCTACACCTTC
few	TRBD2	TRBJ2-7	TRBV4-2	CASSQAVAGVEEQYF	TGTGCCAGCAGCCAAGCCGTTGCGGGGGTGGAAGAGCAGTACTTC
many	TRBD1	TRBJ1-2	TRBV20-1	CSAGTGNYGYTF	TGCAGTGCTGGGACAGGGAACTATGGCTACACCTTC
NA	NA	TRBJ1-2	TRBV6-1	CASSDRPGYTF	TGTGCCAGCAGCGACAGGCCTGGCTACACCTTC
NA	NA	TRBJ2-7	TRBV24-1	CATSEYRDYEQYF	TGTGCCACCAGTGAATACAGGGACTACGAGCAGTACTTC
many	NA	TRBJ2-5	TRBV29-1	CSVEGLETQYF	TGCAGCGTGGAGGGTCTGGAGACCCAGTACTTC
many	NA	TRBJ2-7	TRBV28	CASRPPDSPTYEQYF	TGTGCCAGCAGGCCACCCGATTCGCCAACCTACGAGCAGTACTTC
many	NA	TRBJ2-3	TRBV2	CASRPQIGTDTQYF	TGTGCCAGCAGACCCCAGATTGGCACAGATACGCAGTATTTT
many	TRBD2	TRBJ2-5	TRBV28	CASSLAGGGQETQYF	TGTGCCAGCAGTTTAGCGGGAGGCGGCCAAGAGACCCAGTACTTC
many	NA	TRBJ2-6	TRBV6-5	CAAKHQGAGANVLTF	TGTGCCGCCAAACACCAGGGAGCTGGGGCCAACGTCCTGACTTTC
few	TRBD1	TRBJ1-2	TRBV10-3	CATRQGDLRGYTF	TGTGCCACCCGACAGGGGGACTTGCGGGGCTACACCTTC
few	NA	TRBJ2-5	TRBV6-2/TRBV6-3	CASKRGPWETQYF	TGTGCCAGCAAGCGTGGTCCGTGGGAGACCCAGTACTTC
few	TRBD1	TRBJ2-3	TRBV20-1	CSAREPPGQVPTDTQYF	TGCAGTGCTAGAGAGCCCCCAGGACAGGTTCCCACAGATACGCAGTATTTT
many	NA	TRBJ1-4	TRBV9	CASGGADPNEKLFF	TGTGCCAGCGGGGGCGCGGACCCAAATGAAAAACTGTTTTTT
few	TRBD1	TRBJ1-1	TRBV30	CAWAGQGNTEAFF	TGTGCCTGGGCTGGACAGGGTAACACTGAAGCTTTCTTT
NA	TRBD2	TRBJ2-5	TRBV5-1	CASSTPPSGGTQETQYF	TGCGCCAGCAGCACCCCCCCTAGCGGGGGGACCCAAGAGACCCAGTACTTC
many	NA	TRBJ1-6	TRBV7-9	CASSLAKPRGNSPLHF	TGTGCCAGCAGCTTAGCGAAGCCGAGGGGCAACTCACCCCTCCACTTT
many	TRBD2	TRBJ2-1	TRBV20-1	CSARLAESSYNEQFF	TGCAGTGCCCGACTAGCGGAGAGCTCCTACAATGAGCAGTTCTTC
many	TRBD1	TRBJ2-1	TRBV5-5	CASSLVRTGLHEQFF	TGTGCCAGCAGCTTGGTAAGGACAGGGCTACATGAGCAGTTCTTC
few	TRBD1	TRBJ2-1	TRBV29-1	CSALGQGRSYNEQFF	TGCAGCGCCCTGGGACAGGGGCGGTCCTACAATGAGCAGTTCTTC
few	TRBD2	TRBJ2-1	TRBV19	CASSIGLARGEQFF	TGTGCCAGTAGTATCGGACTAGCGAGAGGTGAGCAGTTCTTC
NA	TRBD2	TRBJ2-7	TRBV10-3	CAIATSGMYEQYF	TGTGCCATCGCGACTAGCGGGATGTACGAGCAGTACTTC
few	NA	TRBJ2-5	TRBV6-2/TRBV6-3	CASSPRKETQYF	TGTGCCAGCAGTCCTCGGAAAGAGACCCAGTACTTC
many	NA	TRBJ2-7	TRBV7-8	CASSLGGGEQYF	TGTGCCAGCAGCTTAGGAGGCGGCGAGCAGTACTTC
NA	TRBD2	TRBJ2-7	TRBV20-1	CSAREEAGEPYEQYF	TGCAGTGCTAGAGAGGAAGCGGGGGAACCCTACGAGCAGTACTTC
many	TRBD1	TRBJ1-5	TRBV28	CASSPGQADQPQHF	TGTGCCAGCAGTCCGGGACAGGCCGATCAGCCCCAGCATTTT
NA	NA	TRBJ2-7	TRBV5-6	CASSPDTFSSYEQYF	TGTGCCAGCAGCCCGGACACGTTTAGCTCCTACGAGCAGTACTTC
NA	NA	TRBJ2-5	TRBV5-1	CASSLMTGGETQYF	TGCGCCAGCAGCTTGATGACAGGCGGGGAGACCCAGTACTTC
many	NA	TRBJ1-1	TRBV30	CAWSVLSEAFF	TGTGCCTGGAGTGTACTCAGTGAAGCTTTCTTT
NA	NA	TRBJ2-3	TRBV7-2	CASSLETPSDTQYF	TGTGCCAGCAGCTTAGAAACACCGTCAGATACGCAGTATTTT
NA	NA	TRBJ2-7	TRBV5-5	CASSQRAGSQYF	TGTGCCAGCAGCCAAAGGGCGGGTAGTCAGTACTTC
NA	NA	TRBJ2-5	TRBV5-1	CASSSTEIEETQYF	TGCGCCAGCAGCTCCACCGAGATCGAGGAGACCCAGTACTTC
few	NA	TRBJ2-1	TRBV5-1	CASSPRQVLGDEQFF	TGCGCCAGCAGCCCCCGACAGGTTTTAGGAGATGAGCAGTTCTTC
NA	NA	TRBJ2-3	TRBV7-4	CASSLGIASPDTQYF	TGTGCCAGCAGCTTAGGAATTGCTTCCCCAGATACGCAGTATTTT
many	NA	TRBJ2-5	TRBV28	CASRVQETQYF	TGTGCCAGCAGGGTTCAAGAGACCCAGTACTTC
few	TRBD2	TRBJ2-1	TRBV14	CASSQAAGTKGQFF	TGTGCCAGCAGCCAAGCGGCAGGGACTAAGGGGCAGTTCTTC
few	NA	TRBJ2-5	TRBV25-1	CASSEPSVETQYF	TGTGCCAGCAGTGAACCTAGCGTGGAGACCCAGTACTTC
NA	NA	TRBJ1-5	TRBV29-1	CSATPVGVNQPQHF	TGCAGCGCTACCCCCGTGGGGGTTAATCAGCCCCAGCATTTT
many	TRBD2	TRBJ2-3	TRBV20-1	CSAGLGLTDTQYF	TGCAGTGCCGGACTAGGCCTGACAGATACGCAGTATTTT